This entry lists 6 T cell receptor beta chains sequenced from one sample in a study of Graves' ophthalmopathy and Graves' hyperthyroidism. RNA transcripts served as template for amplifying TCR beta CDR3 sequences. Investigators did first-round RT-PCR with HTBI primers, then second-round multiplex PCR. TCRdb ran MiXCR on the multiplex PCR reads and lists one entry per CDR3 protein. Of around 520,000 distinct CDR3 sequences in the sample, under 40% were seen once. Sequenced material: peripheral blood or thyroid tissue (not recorded which). The receptors originated from an adult man with Graves' hyperthyroidism.

Ten or more counts support this clonotype. The chain links TRBV6-1 to TRBJ1-4; D gene uncertain. Germline CDR1 is MNHNS and CDR2 is SASEGT. The V end was cut by 6 bases, the J end by 0 bases, with 8 bases between. The CDR3 runs to 14 residues. The CDR3 region has the DNA TGTGCCAGCAGCCTGCCTGCAACTAATGAAAAACTGTTTTTT. Amino acid sequence: CASSLPATNEKLFF.

This rearrangement joins TRBV10-2 to TRBJ2-7; TRBD1 matches 10 bases. V was clipped by 8 bases and J by 2 bases; unmatched bases: 3. The germline V gene has CDR1 WSHSY and CDR2 SAAADI. This CDR3 has 13 amino acids. The CDR3 DNA reads as TGCGCCAGCGACGGGACAGGGGCCTACGAGCAGTACTTC. As protein: CASDGTGAYEQYF.

This clonotype was observed at least ten times. The chain combines TRBV29-1 with TRBJ1-2; D is unresolved. Per germline, CDR1 SQVTM and CDR2 ANQGSEA. The CDR3 is 12 amino acids. Trimming left V 0 bases short and J 8 bases short, with 10 bases between. CDR3 in DNA: TGCAGCGTTGAAGAATGGGGAAGCGGCTACACCTTC. Translated: CSVEEWGSGYTF.

This clonotype came up many times. The V gene is TRBV20-1, the J gene TRBJ1-6, with no clear D. Germline V gene sequence: CDR1 DFQATT, CDR2 SNEGSKA (reference sequence). V lost 3 bases and J lost 10, with 16 bases in between. The CDR3 has 14 amino acids. The CDR3 loop reads CSARYNRLESPLHF. As DNA, the CDR3 is TGCAGTGCTAGGTATAACCGACTGGAGTCACCCCTCCACTTT.

The V call is TRBV25-1, the J call TRBJ2-5; TRBD2 might be the D (6 bases). From germline, CDR1 is MGHDK and CDR2 SYGVNS. The CDR3 has 17 amino acids. V was clipped by 3 bases and J by 7 bases, with 24 bases between them. The CDR3 nucleotides are TGTGCCAGCAGTGATTTTTATGGGCGAGGCCCGGGGGTGACCCAGTACTTC. It yields the protein CASSDFYGRGPGVTQYF.

This chain links TRBV29-1 with TRBJ1-1, with D unresolved. This CDR3 has 12 residues. CDR1 and CDR2 (germline): SQVTM, ANQGSEA. Trimming removed 6 bases at V and 1 base at J, with 9 bases between. The CDR3 coding sequence is TGCAGCGTCCCGCGGAGGAACACTGAAGCTTTCTTT. Residues: CSVPRRNTEAFF.